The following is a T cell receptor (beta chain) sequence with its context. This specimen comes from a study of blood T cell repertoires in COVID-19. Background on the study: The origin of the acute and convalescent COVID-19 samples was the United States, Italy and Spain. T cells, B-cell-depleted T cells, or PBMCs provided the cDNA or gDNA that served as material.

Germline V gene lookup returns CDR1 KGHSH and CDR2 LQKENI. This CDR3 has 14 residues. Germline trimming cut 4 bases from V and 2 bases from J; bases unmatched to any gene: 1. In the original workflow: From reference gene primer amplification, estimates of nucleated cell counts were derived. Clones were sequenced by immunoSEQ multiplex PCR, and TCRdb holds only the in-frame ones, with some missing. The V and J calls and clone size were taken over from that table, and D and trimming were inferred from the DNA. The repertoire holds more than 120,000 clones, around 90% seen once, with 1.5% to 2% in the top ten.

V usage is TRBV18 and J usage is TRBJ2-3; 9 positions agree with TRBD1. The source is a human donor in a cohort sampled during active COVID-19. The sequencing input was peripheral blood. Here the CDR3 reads CASSRTGATDTQYF. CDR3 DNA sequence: TGTGCCAGCTCACGGACAGGGGCCACAGATACGCAGTATTTT. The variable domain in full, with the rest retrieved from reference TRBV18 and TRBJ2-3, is NAGVMQNPRHLVRRRGQEARLRCSPMKGHSHVYWYRQLPEEGLKFMVYLQKENIIDESGMPKERFSAEFPKEGPSILRIQQVVRGDSAAYFCASSRTGATDTQYFGPGTRLTVL.